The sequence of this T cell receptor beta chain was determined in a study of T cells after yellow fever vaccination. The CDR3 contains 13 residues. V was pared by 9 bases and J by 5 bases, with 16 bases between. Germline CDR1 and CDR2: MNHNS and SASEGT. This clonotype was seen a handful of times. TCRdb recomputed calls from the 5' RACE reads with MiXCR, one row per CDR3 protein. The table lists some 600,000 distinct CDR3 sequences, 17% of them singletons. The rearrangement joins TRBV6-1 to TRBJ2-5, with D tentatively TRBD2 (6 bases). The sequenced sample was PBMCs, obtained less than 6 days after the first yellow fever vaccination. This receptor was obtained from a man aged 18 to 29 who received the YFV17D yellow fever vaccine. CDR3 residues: CARSAGSGETQYF. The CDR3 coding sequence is TGTGCCAGATCAGCGGGTTCGGGGGAGACCCAGTACTTC.